This TCR beta chain originates from a study of regulatory T cells in long-lasting Graves disease. CDR1 and CDR2 (germline): SGHNT, YENEEA. V lost 5 bases, J lost 2 bases, and 8 bases stayed unmatched. This CDR3 spans 18 amino acids. Time point: newly diagnosed GD, antithyroid drugs for less than 3 months. The authors made the TCR library using RNA they extracted from PBMCs. Arm-PCR of CDR3 regions and iRepertoire HTBI primers were used to build TCR beta libraries. In the source study's methods: Identification of gene segments yielded more than 55 TRBV and 12 to 15 TRBJ across samples. TCRdb reprocessed the multiplex PCR reads via MiXCR and lists one record per CDR3 protein. What appears here as the V and J calls and clone size reflects TCRdb's work, not the paper's. The table has about 320,000 distinct CDR3 sequences, 15% to 20% seen once.

The clonotype comes from a female donor with Graves disease. Sequences were derived from peripheral blood mononuclear cells (PBMCs), sampled at new diagnosis, from a patient treated with antithyroid drugs. The chain recombines TRBV11-3 with TRBJ2-5; 16 bases match TRBD2. Here the CDR3 reads CASSPPGLAGGGQETQYF. The CDR3 bases are TGTGCCAGCAGCCCCCCGGGACTAGCGGGAGGGGGGCAAGAGACCCAGTACTTC.